What follows are 30 T cell receptor beta chains derived from one specimen sequenced in a study of T cells in Graves' hyperthyroidism and ophthalmopathy. RNA transcripts yielded amplified TCR beta CDR3 regions. Initially, a first-round RT-PCR of the TCR CDR3 employed the HTBI primer set. TCRdb reprocessed the multiplex PCR reads via MiXCR and lists one record per CDR3 protein. This sample has under 800,000 distinct CDR3 sequences, with 14% found just once. Sample: blood. Receptors were obtained from a woman younger than 30 with Graves' hyperthyroidism.

This clonotype was counted many times. This rearrangement joins TRBV20-1 to TRBJ2-7, with 7 bases identical to TRBD2. CDR1 and CDR2 from the germline V gene are DFQATT and SNEGSKA (reference sequence). V gave up 0 bases and J gave up 5 bases; unmatched junction bases: 10. The CDR3 spans 15 residues. The CDR3 DNA sequence: TGCAGTGCTAGAGATTTCAGCGGGATAGCCCACGAGCAGTACTTC. Encoded protein: CSARDFSGIAHEQYF.

This clonotype has just a few counts. V gene TRBV24-1 combines with J gene TRBJ2-5, with D perhaps TRBD2 (5 bases). CDR3 length equals 14 residues. Germline assignment: CDR1 KGHDR and CDR2 SFDVKD. V was clipped by 9 bases and J by 5 bases, with 18 bases between them. CDR3 protein: CATRWRLPEETQYF. The DNA of the CDR3 is TGTGCCACCCGGTGGAGGTTGCCGGAGGAGACCCAGTACTTC.

There are many counts of this clonotype. This CDR3 is CASSSGSLNEQFF. CDR3 coding DNA: TGTGCCAGCAGTTCCGGGAGCCTTAATGAGCAGTTCTTC. This chain links TRBV12-3 or TRBV12-4 with TRBJ2-1, with a tentative D call TRBD2 (6 bases). V lost 4 bases and J 7 bases, leaving 11 bases between the germline ends. CDR3 length: 13 residues.

This clonotype showed up many times. This chain links TRBV20-1 with TRBJ2-7; 7 bases match TRBD2. Trimming cost V 0 bases and J 3 bases; bases outside gene matches: 11. The CDR3 contains 16 residues. The germline V gene encodes CDR1 DFQATT and CDR2 SNEGSKA (reference sequence). CDR3 residues: CSARDKAGDVRYEQYF. Here the CDR3 DNA reads TGCAGTGCTAGAGATAAGGCGGGGGATGTGCGCTACGAGCAGTACTTC.

The chain is built from TRBV27 and TRBJ1-5; D remains unclear. Germline-derived CDR1 and CDR2 are MNHEY and SMNVEV (reference sequence). The CDR3 loop spans 13 amino acids. V was shortened by 3 bases and J by 6 bases, with 9 bases between the two germline ends. The CDR3 reads CASSLTLAQPQHF. The CDR3 DNA reads as TGTGCCAGCAGTTTGACATTAGCTCAGCCCCAGCATTTT.

This clonotype has at least ten counts. The chain employs TRBV11-2 and TRBJ1-2; D is unclear. V lost 8 bases and J 3 bases, leaving 10 bases between the germline ends. Germline CDR1 reads SGHAT; CDR2 reads FQNNGV. CDR3 length: 12 amino acids. This CDR3 is CASGVPYYGYTF. As DNA, the CDR3 is TGTGCCAGCGGTGTGCCATACTATGGCTACACCTTC.

This clonotype has a count of ten or more. V is TRBV11-2 and J is TRBJ2-4, with 8 bases aligning to TRBD1. With V trimmed by 1 base and J by 6 bases, 8 bases remained unmatched. The CDR3 consists of 16 residues. The V gene's germline CDR1 is SGHAT and CDR2 FQNNGV. CDR3 DNA: TGTGCCAGCAGCTTAGTGGGACAGGTGCTTGGAAACATTCAGTACTTC. It is translated as CASSLVGQVLGNIQYF.

This chain links TRBV4-1 with TRBJ1-6; TRBD1 might be the D (5 bases). V gave up 4 bases and J gave up 5 bases, with 18 bases separating them. From germline, CDR1 is MGHRA and CDR2 YSYEKL. This CDR3 has 17 residues. DNA of the CDR3: TGCGCCAGCAGCCTTGGGGTGGCCCAGGACAATAATTCACCCCTCCACTTT. Translated, it gives CASSLGVAQDNNSPLHF.

This clonotype was seen at least ten times. V is TRBV12-3 or TRBV12-4 and J is TRBJ2-5; D tentatively fits TRBD1 or TRBD2 (5 bases each). Trimming cost V 5 bases and J 2 bases, with 18 bases left between them. The CDR3 covers 16 residues. The CDR3 nucleotides read TGTGCCAGCAGTCGGGGCATTTTGGGCCAACAAGAGACCCAGTACTTC. It specifies CASSRGILGQQETQYF.

This clonotype was found a few times. The chain combines TRBV7-9 with TRBJ1-6; the D gene is possibly TRBD1 (5 bases). V dropped 2 bases and J dropped 8 bases, with 10 bases sitting between them. The CDR3 contains 14 residues. From germline, CDR1 is SEHNR and CDR2 FQNEAQ (reference sequence). CDR3 sequence: CASSLKGSDSPLHF. The CDR3 DNA reads as TGTGCCAGCAGCTTAAAGGGGTCGGATTCACCCCTCCACTTT. The full variable domain, rest sourced from reference TRBV7-9 and TRBJ1-6, is DTGVSQNPRHKITKRGQNVTFRCDPISEHNRLYWYRQTLGQGPEFLTYFQNEAQLEKSRLLSDRFSAERPKGSFSTLEIQRTEQGDSAMYLCASSLKGSDSPLHFGNGTRLTVT.

Ten or more counts support this clonotype. CDR3 amino acids: CASSRRGWGSYNEQFF. The CDR3 nucleotides read TGTGCCAGCAGTCGAAGGGGGTGGGGCTCCTACAATGAGCAGTTCTTC. This sequence joins TRBV2 and TRBJ2-1; possible D gene TRBD1, 6 bases. The germline V gene has CDR1 SNHLY and CDR2 FYNNEI. V lost 5 bases, J lost 0 bases, and 14 bases lay in between. The CDR3 runs 16 residues.

This clonotype has only a few counts. The gene calls are TRBV16 and TRBJ2-1; D is possibly TRBD2 (6 bases). The V end lost 8 bases, the J end lost 14 bases, and 19 bases lay between the germline ends. From germline, CDR1 is KGHSY and CDR2 FQNENV. The CDR3 loop spans 12 amino acids. DNA of the CDR3: TGTGCCAGCCGGAAACAGGCCCGGAGGGAGTTCTTC. Translating it yields CASRKQARREFF.

This clonotype was detected once. Just one base apart from a much larger clone, this may be a read error. The genes are TRBV6-8 and TRBJ2-2; D unresolved. The V gene lost 11 bases and the J gene lost 1 base, with 11 bases spanning the gap. This CDR3 region has 13 residues. Germline V gives CDR1 MNHGY, CDR2 SAAAGT. The CDR3 nucleotides are TGTGCCTTATCCCGCGGGAACACCGGGGAGCTGTTTTTT. Translation: CALSRGNTGELFF.

A note on this clonotype: Lacking the conserved final phenylalanine or tryptophan, this CDR3 likely reflects a read error. The chain has TRBV9 and TRBJ2-7, with D possibly matching TRBD2 (5 bases). The ends were cut back, 4 bases at V and 0 bases at J, with 14 bases in the middle. Germline values: CDR1 SGDLS, CDR2 YYNGEE. This CDR3 contains 15 residues. CDR3 nucleotides: TGTGCCAGCAGCCCCGAGGGAATGAGCTCCTACGAGCAGTACTTG. Its translation: CASSPEGMSSYEQYL.

This clonotype has ten or more counts. The rearrangement joins TRBV7-3 to TRBJ2-3; D might be TRBD2 (7 bases). V gave up 3 bases and J gave up 1 base, with 11 bases separating them. The CDR3 runs to 15 residues. Germline V gene lookup returns CDR1 SGHTA and CDR2 FQGTGA. The chain's CDR3 is CASSFREGGTDTQYF. CDR3 nucleotide sequence: TGTGCCAGCAGCTTCAGGGAGGGGGGCACAGATACGCAGTATTTT.

This clonotype was recorded many times. The genes are TRBV2 and TRBJ2-3; D gene uncertain. This CDR3 is 14 amino acids long. Germline-derived CDR1 and CDR2 are SNHLY and FYNNEI. V dropped 6 bases and J dropped 7 bases, with 17 bases sitting between them. The CDR3 protein is CASSLSWASNTQYF. CDR3 in DNA: TGTGCCAGCAGCCTCTCGTGGGCCTCAAATACGCAGTATTTT. The full variable domain, completed using reference TRBV2 and TRBJ2-3, is EPEVTQTPSHQVTQMGQEVILRCVPISNHLYFYWYRQILGQKVEFLVSFYNNEISEKSEIFDDQFSVERPDGSNFTLKIRSTKLEDSAMYFCASSLSWASNTQYFGPGTRLTVL.

A note on this clonotype: A read error is possible here, since a much larger clone lies one base away. The chain employs TRBV7-8 and TRBJ2-3; D possibly corresponds to TRBD2 (5 bases). Germline V gene sequence: CDR1 SGHVS, CDR2 FQNEAQ. Trimming pared 5 bases from V and 2 bases from J, leaving 17 bases between. The CDR3 loop spans 16 amino acids. CDR3 in DNA: TGTGCCAGCAGCCCCGAGGCGGGCATTAACACAGATACGCAGTATTTT. Translation gives CASSPEAGINTDTQYF.

This clonotype was recorded many times. The chain joins TRBV30 to TRBJ1-2; maybe TRBD1 (6 bases). CDR3 length: 15 residues. CDR1 and CDR2 from the germline V gene are GTSNPN and SVGIG (reference sequence). Trimming pared 4 bases from V and 8 bases from J, leaving 23 bases between. The CDR3 bases are TGTGCCTGGATTCGTGGGGGCGCCAAGGGGAAAGGCTACACCTTC. Translated, it gives CAWIRGGAKGKGYTF.

In this sample, this clonotype turned up many times. The DNA for the CDR3 is TGTGCCAGCAGTGACGGCTCCGGACTAGCGGGTACCTACAATGAGCAGTTCTTC. Protein product: CASSDGSGLAGTYNEQFF. The chain links TRBV2 to TRBJ2-1; 11 nucleotides match TRBD2. The germline V gene encodes CDR1 SNHLY and CDR2 FYNNEI. The CDR3 is 18 amino acids. V dropped 3 bases and J dropped 2; count of bases not matched to a gene: 9.

This clonotype came up many times. The CDR3 sequence is CAWSVGSSSTDTQYF. CDR3 coding DNA: TGTGCCTGGAGTGTCGGGAGCTCAAGCACAGATACGCAGTATTTT. The chain combines TRBV30 with TRBJ2-3, with D maybe TRBD2 (6 bases). V dropped 0 bases and J dropped 0 bases, with 10 bases sitting between them. The CDR3 is 15 residues long. Germline values: CDR1 GTSNPN, CDR2 SVGIG (reference sequence).

This clonotype has a count of ten or more. The chain combines TRBV2 with TRBJ2-7; D is uncertain. V dropped 3 bases and J dropped 3 bases, with 12 bases sitting between them. This CDR3 has 14 residues. In germline, CDR1 is SNHLY, CDR2 FYNNEI. The CDR3 DNA reads as TGTGCCAGCAGTGACCCCCGGGCATTCTACGAGCAGTACTTC. It codes for CASSDPRAFYEQYF.

This clonotype has only a few counts. One end of the junction is discordant with germline, which a read error may explain. The chain combines TRBV2 with TRBJ1-2; 8 positions agree with TRBD1. Germline V gives CDR1 SNHLY, CDR2 FYNNEI. CDR3 length: 14 residues. CDR3: CAGSEHGQGGGYTF. The CDR3 DNA sequence: TGTGCCGGCAGTGAACATGGACAGGGAGGGGGCTACACCTTC.

This clonotype was seen a handful of times. The chain has TRBV19 and TRBJ2-7, with D possibly TRBD2 on 5 matching bases. This CDR3 is built from 17 residues. Trimming left V 4 bases short and J 5 bases short, with 24 bases between. Germline CDR1 LNHDA, CDR2 SQIVND (reference sequence). The CDR3 loop reads CASSSWGEADTGNEQYF. CDR3 bases: TGTGCCAGTAGTAGCTGGGGAGAAGCCGACACGGGCAACGAGCAGTACTTC.

This clonotype was observed a few times. This chain joins TRBV20-1 and TRBJ2-1, with no clear D. Germline lookup yields CDR1 DFQATT and CDR2 SNEGSKA (reference sequence). The CDR3 has 11 amino acids. V was trimmed by 7 bases and J by 8 bases, leaving 12 bases between them. CDR3 in amino acids: CSDATGDEQFF. CDR3 in DNA: TGCAGTGACGCGACTGGGGATGAGCAGTTCTTC.

The table lists this clonotype with a few counts. V usage is TRBV25-1 and J usage is TRBJ1-2; D gene ambiguous. The CDR3 sequence is 13 residues long. Germline CDR1 and CDR2: MGHDK and SYGVNS. Between the trimmed V and J ends, which lost 8 bases and 1 base, there was a span of 11 bases. This chain's CDR3 is CASSPWHNYGYTF. The DNA of the CDR3 is TGTGCCAGCTCCCCCTGGCATAACTATGGCTACACCTTC.

This clonotype has only a few counts. This chain links TRBV6-1 with TRBJ2-7; D tentatively reads TRBD1 or TRBD2 (6 bases each). This CDR3 contains 15 residues. The germline CDR1 and CDR2 sequences are MNHNS and SASEGT. Trimming left V 5 bases short and J 0 bases short, with 14 bases between. In nucleotides, the CDR3 is TGTGCCAGCAGTACGGGGGCAGGGAACTCCTACGAGCAGTACTTC. This encodes CASSTGAGNSYEQYF.

This rearrangement joins TRBV29-1 to TRBJ1-2; 7 bases match TRBD1. Losses at the gene ends were 3 bases for V and 2 bases for J; bases not matched to a gene: 3. CDR3 size: 13 residues. Germline values: CDR1 SQVTM, CDR2 ANQGSEA. The CDR3 nucleotides read TGCAGCGTTGATTGGGGACAGAACTATGGCTACACCTTC. It codes for CSVDWGQNYGYTF.

In its sample, this clonotype was seen a few times. The chain recombines TRBV4-2 with TRBJ1-1; D gene unclear. Trimming stripped 1 base from V and 1 base from J, with 13 bases between. The germline V gene has CDR1 LGHNA and CDR2 YNFKEQ. This CDR3 has 16 residues. For the CDR3, the DNA is TGTGCCAGCAGCCAAGCAGGCATATACCCGAACACTGAAGCTTTCTTT. Residues: CASSQAGIYPNTEAFF.

At least ten counts were recorded for this clonotype. The CDR3 DNA follows: TGCAGCGTTGAAATCTCAGGGTGGAACACTGAAGCTTTCTTT. This encodes CSVEISGWNTEAFF. The rearrangement uses TRBV29-1 and TRBJ1-1; a weak D match, TRBD1 (5 bases). V shed 2 bases and J shed 1 base, with 11 bases lying between them. Germline V gene data show CDR1 as SQVTM and CDR2 as ANQGSEA. CDR3 length: 14 amino acids. The full variable domain, with the rest looked up from reference TRBV29-1 and TRBJ1-1, is SAVISQKPSRDICQRGTSLTIQCQVDSQVTMMFWYRQQPGQSLTLIATANQGSEATYESGFVIDKFPISRPNLTFSTLTVSNMSPEDSSIYLCSVEISGWNTEAFFGQGTRLTVV.

This clonotype was observed at least ten times. V and J are TRBV12-3 or TRBV12-4 and TRBJ1-3, with D perhaps TRBD1 (6 bases). This CDR3 comprises 14 residues. V shed 7 bases and J shed 3 bases, with 13 bases lying between them. Here the CDR3 reads CASIPDRFGNTIYF. The CDR3 DNA follows: TGTGCCAGCATCCCGGACAGATTTGGAAACACCATATATTTT.